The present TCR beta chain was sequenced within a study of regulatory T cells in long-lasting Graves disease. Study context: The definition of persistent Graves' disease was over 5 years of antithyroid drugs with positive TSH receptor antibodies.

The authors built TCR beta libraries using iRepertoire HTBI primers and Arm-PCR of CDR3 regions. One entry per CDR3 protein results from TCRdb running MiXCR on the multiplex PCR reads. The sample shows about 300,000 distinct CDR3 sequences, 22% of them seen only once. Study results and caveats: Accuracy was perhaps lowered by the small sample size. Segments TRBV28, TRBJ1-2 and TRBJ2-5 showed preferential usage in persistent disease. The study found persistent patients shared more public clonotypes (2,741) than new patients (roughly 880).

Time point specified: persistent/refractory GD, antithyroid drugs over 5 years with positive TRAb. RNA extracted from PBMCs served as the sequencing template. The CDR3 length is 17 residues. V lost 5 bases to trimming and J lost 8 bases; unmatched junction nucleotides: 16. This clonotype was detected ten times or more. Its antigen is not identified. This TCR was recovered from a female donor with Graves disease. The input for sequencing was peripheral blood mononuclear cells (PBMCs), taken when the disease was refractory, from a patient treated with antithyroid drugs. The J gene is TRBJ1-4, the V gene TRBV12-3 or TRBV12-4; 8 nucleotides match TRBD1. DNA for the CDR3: TGTGCCAGCAGTAAACGACACCCGGGACAGGACGTGGAAAAACTGTTTTTT. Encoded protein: CASSKRHPGQDVEKLFF.